This T cell receptor (beta chain) was found in a study of T cell repertoires in cytomegalovirus infection. Via MiXCR, TCRdb re-called the reads, giving one row per CDR3 protein. The repertoire includes over 250,000 distinct CDR3 sequences, less than 25% of them detected once, and about 20% sits in the top ten. Germline CDR1 reads SGHTA; CDR2 reads FQGNSA. V was shortened by 0 bases and J by 4 bases, with 13 bases between the two germline ends. The CDR3 sequence is 16 residues long. This clonotype was seen many times. Antigen: not known. The source was cultured PBMCs, collected from culture after CMV antigen stimulation. The origin of this receptor is a human donor in good health (CMV status not recorded). Some clones in this sample may be carry-over from other donors' samples. The genes are TRBV7-2 and TRBJ2-1, with TRBD2 as a possible D gene (5 bases). The CDR3 region has the DNA TGTGCCAGCAGCTTAGCACAAGGACGGAGGTACAATGAGCAGTTCTTC. It is translated as CASSLAQGRRYNEQFF. The whole variable domain, filled in from reference TRBV7-2 and TRBJ2-1, reads GAGVSQSPSNKVTEKGKDVELRCDPISGHTALYWYRQSLGQGLEFLIYFQGNSAPDKSGLPSDRFSAERTGGSVSTLTIQRTQQEDSAVYLCASSLAQGRRYNEQFFGPGTRLTVL.